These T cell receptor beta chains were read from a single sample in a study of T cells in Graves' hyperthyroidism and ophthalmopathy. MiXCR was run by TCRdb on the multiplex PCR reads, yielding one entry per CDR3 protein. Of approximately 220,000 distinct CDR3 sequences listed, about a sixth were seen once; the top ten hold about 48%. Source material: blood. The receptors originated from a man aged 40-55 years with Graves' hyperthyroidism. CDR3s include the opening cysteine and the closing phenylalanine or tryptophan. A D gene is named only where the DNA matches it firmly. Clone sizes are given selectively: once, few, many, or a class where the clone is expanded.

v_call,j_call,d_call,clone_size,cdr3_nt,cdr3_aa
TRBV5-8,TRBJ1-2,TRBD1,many,TGTGCCAGCAGCCGGGAGACAGGGGGACTTTATGGCTACACCTTC,CASSRETGGLYGYTF
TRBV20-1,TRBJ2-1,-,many,TGCAGTGCTCGACTACAATACAATGAGCAGTTCTTC,CSARLQYNEQFF
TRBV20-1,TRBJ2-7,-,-,TGCAGTGCTCTTACGGACAAGAGCTCCTACGAGCAGTACTTC,CSALTDKSSYEQYF
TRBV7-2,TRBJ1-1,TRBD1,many,TGTGCCAGCAGTCGATTTACAGGGGGAGCTTTCTTT,CASSRFTGGAFF
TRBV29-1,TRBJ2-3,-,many,TGCAGCGTTTCCTTAGCGGGCACAGATACGCAGTATTTT,CSVSLAGTDTQYF
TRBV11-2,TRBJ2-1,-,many,TGTGCCAGCAGCTTAGCAGGGTTCTCCTACAATGAGCAGTTCTTC,CASSLAGFSYNEQFF
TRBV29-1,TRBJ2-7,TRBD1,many,TGCAGCGTTGAGACAGGGGGCATCCTAACTTACGAGCAGTACTTC,CSVETGGILTYEQYF
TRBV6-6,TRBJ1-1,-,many,TGTGCCAGCAGTTACTCGAGATGGCATGGAGGCGAAGCTTTCTTT,CASSYSRWHGGEAFF
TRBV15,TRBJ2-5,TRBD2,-,TGTGCCACCAGCAGGCTGAGGGCACTAGCGGGGGTTCAAGAGACCCAGTACTTC,CATSRLRALAGVQETQYF
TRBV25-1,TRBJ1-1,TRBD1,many,TGTGCCAGCAGTGGATACAGGGGCAACGTTTTGAACACTGAAGCTTTCTTT,CASSGYRGNVLNTEAFF
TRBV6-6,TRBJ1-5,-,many,TGTGCCAGCAGTTACTCCCGCAGTGAGGTTCAGCCCCAGCATTTT,CASSYSRSEVQPQHF
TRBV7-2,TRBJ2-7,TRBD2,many,TGTGCCAGCAGCTCCTACGGACTAGCGGGGAGGGAGCAGTACTTC,CASSSYGLAGREQYF
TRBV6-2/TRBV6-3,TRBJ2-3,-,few,TGTGCCAGCAGTTACCCAACATCAGATACGCAGTATTTT,CASSYPTSDTQYF
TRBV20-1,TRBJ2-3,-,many,TGCAGTGCTCGACACCATAGCACAGATACGCAGTATTTT,CSARHHSTDTQYF
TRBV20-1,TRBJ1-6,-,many,TGCAGTGCCCCGAGAGGGGGGGGAGATTCACCCCTCCACTTT,CSAPRGGGDSPLHF
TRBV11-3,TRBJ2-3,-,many,TGTGCCAGCAGCTTTGTAGGAAATACGCAGTATTTT,CASSFVGNTQYF
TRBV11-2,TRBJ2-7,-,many,TGTGCCAGCAGCTTAGTCCATGGCAGCGTCTACGAGCAGTACTTC,CASSLVHGSVYEQYF
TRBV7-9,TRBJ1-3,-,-,TGTGCCAGCAGCGATCCCGCCCCAACAAGGGGCCGCGACTACTCTGGAAACACCATATATTTT,CASSDPAPTRGRDYSGNTIYF
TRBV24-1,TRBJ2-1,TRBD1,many,TGTGCCACCAGTGATCACTCCACAGGGGACAATGAGCAGTTCTTC,CATSDHSTGDNEQFF
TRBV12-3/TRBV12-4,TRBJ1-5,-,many,TGTGCCAGCAGTAAAAGGGGGAGCAATCAGCCCCAGCATTTT,CASSKRGSNQPQHF
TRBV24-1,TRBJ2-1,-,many,TGTGCCACCAGTGATATCCGGGGCCGGGGGTACAATGAGCAGTTCTTC,CATSDIRGRGYNEQFF
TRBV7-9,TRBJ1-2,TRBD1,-,TGTGCCAGCAGCCAGACCGACAGGGGAGACTTTGGCTACACCTTC,CASSQTDRGDFGYTF
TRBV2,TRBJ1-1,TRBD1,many,TGTGCCAGCAGTGAAAGGACAGGGATAGCTTTCTTT,CASSERTGIAFF
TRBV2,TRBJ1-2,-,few,TGTGCCAGCAGTGAAGGGACGGGGCAGATCTATGGCTACACCTTC,CASSEGTGQIYGYTF
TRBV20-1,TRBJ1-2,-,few,TGCAGTGCTAGCCCACCTGGACTCTATGGCTACACCTTC,CSASPPGLYGYTF
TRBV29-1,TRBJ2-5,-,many,TGCAGCGTTGAGGTTAGGGGAGAGACCCAGTACTTC,CSVEVRGETQYF
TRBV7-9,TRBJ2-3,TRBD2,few,TGTGCCAGCAGTGGTAGCGGGGCGCAGGTCTTT,CASSGSGAQVF
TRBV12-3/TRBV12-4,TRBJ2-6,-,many,TGTGCCAGCAGAGAACCCGGGGGCTCTGGGGCCAACGTCCTGACTTTC,CASREPGGSGANVLTF
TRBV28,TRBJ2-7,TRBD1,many,TGTGCCAGCAGAACCCCGGGACAGGGGATTTACGAGCAGTACTTC,CASRTPGQGIYEQYF
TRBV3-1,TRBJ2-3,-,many,TGTGCCAGCAGCCACCCCCGTTCGTGGGACAAGGCCCACACAGATACGCAGTATTTT,CASSHPRSWDKAHTDTQYF
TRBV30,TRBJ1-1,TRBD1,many,TGTGCCTGGAGTAGGACAGGGGGGAACACTGAAGCTTTCTTT,CAWSRTGGNTEAFF
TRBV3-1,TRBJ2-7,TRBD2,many,TGTGCCAGCAGCTTCAGCGGGGGGGCCTCCTACGAGCAGTACTTC,CASSFSGGASYEQYF
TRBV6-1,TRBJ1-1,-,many,TGTGCCAGCACCGTATCCGGGACACTGAGGATGGAAGCTTTCTTT,CASTVSGTLRMEAFF
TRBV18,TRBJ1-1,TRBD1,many,TGTGCCAGCTCACCCCAGGGGGCCGTTGACACTGAAGCTTTCTTT,CASSPQGAVDTEAFF
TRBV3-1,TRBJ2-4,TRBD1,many,TGTGCCAGCAGCCAGCAGGGGGTCGTCAAAAACATTCAGTACTTC,CASSQQGVVKNIQYF
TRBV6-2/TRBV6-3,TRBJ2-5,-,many,TGTGCCAGCAGTTACAGGGGGACCCAGTACTTC,CASSYRGTQYF
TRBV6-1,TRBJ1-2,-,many,TGTGCCAGCAGTCCTACAGCGACACTTAACTATGGCTACACCTTC,CASSPTATLNYGYTF
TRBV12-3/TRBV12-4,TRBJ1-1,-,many,TGTGCCAGCAGTCTAGGTGGTGAAGCTTTCTTT,CASSLGGEAFF
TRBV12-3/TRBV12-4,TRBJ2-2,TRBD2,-,TGTGCCAGCAGTTTAAGGGCTAGCGGGGGAAACACCGGGGAGCTGTTTTTT,CASSLRASGGNTGELFF
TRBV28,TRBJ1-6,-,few,TGTGCCAGCAGTTTTCTCCAAACCCTCACCTATAATTCACCCCTCCACTTT,CASSFLQTLTYNSPLHF
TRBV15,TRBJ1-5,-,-,TGTGCCACCAGCAGAGACTGGGGGGATAGCAATCAGCCCCAGCATTTT,CATSRDWGDSNQPQHF
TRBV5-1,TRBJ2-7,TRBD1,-,TGCGCCAGCAGCTCACCCGGGACAGGTGATATGGAGCAGTACTTC,CASSSPGTGDMEQYF
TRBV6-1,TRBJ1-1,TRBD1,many,TGTGCCAGCAGTGAACAGGGGGAAGCTGAAGCTTTCTTT,CASSEQGEAEAFF
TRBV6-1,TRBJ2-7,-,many,TGTGCCAGCACCTCCCGTGGGGGACCCTACGAGCAGTACTTC,CASTSRGGPYEQYF
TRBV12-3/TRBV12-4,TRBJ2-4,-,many,TGTGCCAGCAGTTACAGAGGAGCCAAAAACATTCAGTACTTC,CASSYRGAKNIQYF